A single sample is the source of the 3 T cell receptor beta chains below, sequenced in a study of CD4 T cells in relation to SARS-CoV-2 and coronaviruses. Before the COVID-19 pandemic, during about 2010-2018, CD4+ T cells were taken from unexposed donors. CD4+ T cells were isolated from the cells after around 10 days of culture. Repertoires were generated with immunoSEQ multiplex PCR, while TCRdb's copy carries only in-frame clones and drops some. The sample comprises tens of thousands of clones, less than 70% of which are singletons, and around a fifth rests with the top ten. Their antigen targets remain unknown. The specimen sequenced was CD4+ T cells from PBMCs, cultured in vitro. The receptor set was obtained from a human donor in good health.

J is TRBJ2-3 and V is TRBV3-1 (or the pseudogene TRBV3-2), with 7 bases identical to TRBD2. CDR3 length: 17 amino acids. CDR1 and CDR2 from the germline V gene are LGHDT and YNNKEL (reference sequence). The trim removed 3 bases at V and 1 base at J, leaving 10 bases unmatched. The CDR3 spells CASSQDKREQGTDTQYF. DNA for the CDR3: TGTGCCAGCAGCCAGGATAAGCGGGAACAAGGCACAGATACGCAGTATTTT.

The chain combines TRBV6-5 with TRBJ2-7, with a weak D call TRBD2 (6 bases). The germline CDR1 and CDR2 sequences are MNHEY and SVGAGI. V was clipped by 2 bases and J by 6 bases, with 20 bases between them. This CDR3 is 16 amino acids long. In DNA form, the CDR3 reads TGTGCCAGCAGTTACGACGACGCGACTAGGACTTCCGAGCAGTACTTC. This codes for CASSYDDATRTSEQYF.

A single count supports this clone. The rearrangement uses TRBV19 and TRBJ2-3; TRBD1 matches at 9 bases. From germline, CDR1 is LNHDA and CDR2 SQIVND (reference sequence). This CDR3 spans 14 amino acids. Trimming cost V 5 bases and J 3 bases; bases outside gene matches: 3. CDR3 residues: CASSPQGATDTQYF. The CDR3 nucleotides are TGTGCCAGTAGTCCACAGGGGGCAACAGATACGCAGTATTTT.